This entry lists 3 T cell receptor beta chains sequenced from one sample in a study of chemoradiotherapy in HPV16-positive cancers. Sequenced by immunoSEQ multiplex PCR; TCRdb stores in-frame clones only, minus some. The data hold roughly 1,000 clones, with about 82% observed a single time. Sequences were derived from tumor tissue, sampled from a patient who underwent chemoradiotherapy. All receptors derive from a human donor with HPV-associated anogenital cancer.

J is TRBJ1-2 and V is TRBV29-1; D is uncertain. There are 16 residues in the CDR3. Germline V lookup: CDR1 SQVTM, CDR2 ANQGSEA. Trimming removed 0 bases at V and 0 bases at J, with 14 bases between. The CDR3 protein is CSVEDGGLLANYGYTF. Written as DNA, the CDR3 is TGCAGCGTTGAAGATGGCGGACTGCTAGCTAACTATGGCTACACCTTC. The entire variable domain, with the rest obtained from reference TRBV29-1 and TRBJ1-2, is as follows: SAVISQKPSRDICQRGTSLTIQCQVDSQVTMMFWYRQQPGQSLTLIATANQGSEATYESGFVIDKFPISRPNLTFSTLTVSNMSPEDSSIYLCSVEDGGLLANYGYTFGSGTRLTVV.

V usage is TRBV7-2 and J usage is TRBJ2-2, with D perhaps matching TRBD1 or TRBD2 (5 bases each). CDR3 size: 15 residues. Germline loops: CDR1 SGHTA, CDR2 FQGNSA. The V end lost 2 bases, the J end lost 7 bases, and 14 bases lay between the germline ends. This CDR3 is CASSLFDGAGGELFF. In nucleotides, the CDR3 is TGTGCCAGCAGCTTATTCGACGGGGCTGGCGGGGAGCTGTTTTTT.

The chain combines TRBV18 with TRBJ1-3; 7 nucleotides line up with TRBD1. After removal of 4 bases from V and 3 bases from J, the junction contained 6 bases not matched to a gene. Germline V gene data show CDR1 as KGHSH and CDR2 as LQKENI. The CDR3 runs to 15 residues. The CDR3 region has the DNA TGTGCCAGCTCACGAGACAGGGCGGGTGGAAACACCATATATTTT. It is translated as CASSRDRAGGNTIYF. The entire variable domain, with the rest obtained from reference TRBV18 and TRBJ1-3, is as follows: NAGVMQNPRHLVRRRGQEARLRCSPMKGHSHVYWYRQLPEEGLKFMVYLQKENIIDESGMPKERFSAEFPKEGPSILRIQQVVRGDSAAYFCASSRDRAGGNTIYFGEGSWLTVV.